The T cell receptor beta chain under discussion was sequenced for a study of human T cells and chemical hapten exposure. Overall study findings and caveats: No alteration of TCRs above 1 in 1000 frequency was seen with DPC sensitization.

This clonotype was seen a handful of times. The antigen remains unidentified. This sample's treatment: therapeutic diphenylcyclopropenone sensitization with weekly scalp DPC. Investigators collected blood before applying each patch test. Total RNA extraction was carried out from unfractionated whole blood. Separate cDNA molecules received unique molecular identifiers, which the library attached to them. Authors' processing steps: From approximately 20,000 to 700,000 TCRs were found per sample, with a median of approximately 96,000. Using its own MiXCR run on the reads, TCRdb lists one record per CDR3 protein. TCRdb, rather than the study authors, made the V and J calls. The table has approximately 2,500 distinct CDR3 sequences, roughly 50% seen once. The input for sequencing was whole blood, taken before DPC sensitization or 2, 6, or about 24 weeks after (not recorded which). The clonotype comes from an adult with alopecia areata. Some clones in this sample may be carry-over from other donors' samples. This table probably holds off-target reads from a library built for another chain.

The CDR3 nucleotides read TGCAGCGTCCAACCCGGGCTAGCGGGTTCTAATGAGCAGTTCTTC. The encoded protein is CSVQPGLAGSNEQFF. J is TRBJ2-1 and V is TRBV29-1; 8 bases are a match to TRBD2. Germline CDR1 is SQVTM and CDR2 is ANQGSEA. V shed 6 bases, J shed 7 bases, and the junction held 14 bases outside the gene matches. This CDR3 region has 15 residues.